This TCR beta chain was obtained from a study of T cells in women clearing cervical HPV infection. About the research overall: Case blood was drawn a median 149 days after lesion detection.

TCRdb's copy holds only in-frame clones and misses some; the assay was immunoSEQ multiplex PCR. The repertoire shows tens of thousands of clones; the top ten hold 35%. As concerns this clone: The read terminates 3 residues before the CDR3 end, so the remaining end is supplied by the germline J gene.

The length of the CDR3 is 13 residues. V dropped 4 bases and J dropped 5 bases, with 10 bases sitting between them. Germline V CDR1 and CDR2: KGHDR, SFDVKD. This chain uses TRBV24-1 with TRBJ2-5; unclear D gene. The clonotype comes from a woman between 18 and 69 years old with a cervical HPV16 infection that either progressed to CIN3+ or cleared (not recorded which). The sample consisted of blood buffy coat. CDR3 residues: CATSDTIQETQYF. The part of the CDR3 DNA that was read is TGTGCCACCAGTGACACAATACAGGAGACC.